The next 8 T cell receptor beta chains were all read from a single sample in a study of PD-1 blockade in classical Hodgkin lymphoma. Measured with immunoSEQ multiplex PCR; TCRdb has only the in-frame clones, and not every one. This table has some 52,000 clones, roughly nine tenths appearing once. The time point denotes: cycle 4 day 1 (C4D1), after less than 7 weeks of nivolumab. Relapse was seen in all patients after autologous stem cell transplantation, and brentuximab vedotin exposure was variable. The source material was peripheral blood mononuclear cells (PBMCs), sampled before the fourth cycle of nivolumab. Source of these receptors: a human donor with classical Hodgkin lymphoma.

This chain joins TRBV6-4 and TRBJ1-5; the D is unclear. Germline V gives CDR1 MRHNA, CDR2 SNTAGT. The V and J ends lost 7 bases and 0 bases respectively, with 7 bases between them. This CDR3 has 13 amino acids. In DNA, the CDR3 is TGTGCCAGCAAACGGGATAGCAATCAGCCCCAGCATTTT. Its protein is CASKRDSNQPQHF.

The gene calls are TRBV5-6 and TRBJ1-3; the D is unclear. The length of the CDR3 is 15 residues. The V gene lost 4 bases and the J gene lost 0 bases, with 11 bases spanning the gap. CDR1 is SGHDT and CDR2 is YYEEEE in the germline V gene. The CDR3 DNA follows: TGTGCCAGCAGCACAAACGAACTCTCTGGAAACACCATATATTTT. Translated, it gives CASSTNELSGNTIYF.

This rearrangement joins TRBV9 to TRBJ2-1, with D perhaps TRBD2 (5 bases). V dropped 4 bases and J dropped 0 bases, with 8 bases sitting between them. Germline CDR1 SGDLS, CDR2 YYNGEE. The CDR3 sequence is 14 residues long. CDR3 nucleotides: TGTGCCAGCAGCATCAGCGGCTCCTACAATGAGCAGTTCTTC. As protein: CASSISGSYNEQFF.

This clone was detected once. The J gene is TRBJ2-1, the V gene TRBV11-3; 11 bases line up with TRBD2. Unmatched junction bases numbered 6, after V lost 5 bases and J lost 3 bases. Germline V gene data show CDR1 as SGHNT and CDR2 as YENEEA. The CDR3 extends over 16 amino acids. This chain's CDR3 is CASSPPTSGDYNEQFF. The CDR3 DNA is TGTGCCAGCAGCCCCCCGACTAGCGGGGACTACAATGAGCAGTTCTTC. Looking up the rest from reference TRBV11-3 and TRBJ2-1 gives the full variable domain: EAGVVQSPRYKIIEKKQPVAFWCNPISGHNTLYWYLQNLGQGPELLIRYENEEAVDDSQLPKDRFSAERLKGVDSTLKIQPAELGDSAVYLCASSPPTSGDYNEQFFGPGTRLTVL.

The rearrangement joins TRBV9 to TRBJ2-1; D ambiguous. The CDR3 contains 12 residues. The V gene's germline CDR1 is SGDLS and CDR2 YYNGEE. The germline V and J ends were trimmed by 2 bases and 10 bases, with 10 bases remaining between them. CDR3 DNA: TGTGCCAGCAGCGTGAGCGAAAACGAGCAGTTCTTC. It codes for CASSVSENEQFF.

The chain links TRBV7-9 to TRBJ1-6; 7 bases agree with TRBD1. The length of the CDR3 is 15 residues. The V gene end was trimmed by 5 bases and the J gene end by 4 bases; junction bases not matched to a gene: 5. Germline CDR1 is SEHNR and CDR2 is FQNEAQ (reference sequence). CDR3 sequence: CASSLGQDYNSPLHF. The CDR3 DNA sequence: TGTGCCAGCAGCCTCGGACAGGATTATAATTCACCCCTCCACTTT.

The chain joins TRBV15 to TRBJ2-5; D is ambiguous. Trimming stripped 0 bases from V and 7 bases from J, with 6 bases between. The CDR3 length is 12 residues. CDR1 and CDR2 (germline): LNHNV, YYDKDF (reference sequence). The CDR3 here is CATSRDSGTQYF. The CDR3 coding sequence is TGTGCCACCAGCAGAGATTCGGGGACCCAGTACTTC.

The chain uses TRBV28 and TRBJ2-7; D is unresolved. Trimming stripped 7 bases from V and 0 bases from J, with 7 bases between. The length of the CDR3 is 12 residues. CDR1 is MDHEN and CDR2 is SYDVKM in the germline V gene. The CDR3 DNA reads TGTGCCAGCACCCCTGACTCCTACGAGCAGTACTTC. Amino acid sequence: CASTPDSYEQYF.